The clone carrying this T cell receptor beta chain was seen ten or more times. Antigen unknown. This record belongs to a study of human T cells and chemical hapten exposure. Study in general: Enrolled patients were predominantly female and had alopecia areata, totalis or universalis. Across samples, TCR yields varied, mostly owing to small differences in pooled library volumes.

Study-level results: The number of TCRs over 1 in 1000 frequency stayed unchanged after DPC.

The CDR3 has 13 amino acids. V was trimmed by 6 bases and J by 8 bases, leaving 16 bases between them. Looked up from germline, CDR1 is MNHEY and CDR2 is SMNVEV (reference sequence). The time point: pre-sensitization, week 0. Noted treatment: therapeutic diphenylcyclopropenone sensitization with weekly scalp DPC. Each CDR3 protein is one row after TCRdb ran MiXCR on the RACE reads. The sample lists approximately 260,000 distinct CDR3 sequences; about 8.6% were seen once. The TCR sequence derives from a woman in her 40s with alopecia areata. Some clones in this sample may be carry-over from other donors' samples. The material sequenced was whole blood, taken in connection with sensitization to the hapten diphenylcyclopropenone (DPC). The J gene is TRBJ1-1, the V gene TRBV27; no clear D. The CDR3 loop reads CASSLTPLGEAFF. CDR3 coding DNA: TGTGCCAGCAGCCTTACCCCACTCGGGGAAGCTTTCTTT.